These 26 T cell receptor beta chains share one sample of origin, sequenced in a study of blood T cells in healthy people across ages. With a J-beta primer mix and a sample-barcoded 5' primer, a second PCR ran roughly 6 to 11 cycles. One entry per CDR3 protein results from TCRdb running MiXCR on the 5' RACE reads. The sample contains approximately 800,000 distinct CDR3 sequences, about 62% of which appear only once. Sequences were obtained from blood. The receptors here all came from a young man in good health.

This clonotype has more than one count but fewer than ten. The V and J genes are TRBV6-5 and TRBJ2-7; 7 bases agree with TRBD1. CDR1 and CDR2 (germline): MNHEY, SVGAGI. The junction had 7 bases not matched to a gene; V was cut back by 0 bases and J by 5 bases. The CDR3 loop spans 15 amino acids. The CDR3 region is CASSYSSDRVHEQYF. DNA of the CDR3: TGTGCCAGCAGTTACTCGAGTGACAGGGTCCACGAGCAGTACTTC.

The gene calls are TRBV12-3 or TRBV12-4 and TRBJ1-2; D gene ambiguous. The CDR3 is 14 amino acids. V gave up 1 base and J gave up 5 bases, with 11 bases separating them. CDR3 residues: CASSLGYRNYGYTF. As DNA, the CDR3 is TGTGCCAGCAGTTTAGGATACAGAAATTATGGCTACACCTTC.

This clonotype was seen a handful of times. V gene TRBV10-3 combines with J gene TRBJ2-7; tentatively, D is TRBD1 (6 bases). The CDR3 totals 12 residues. With 8 bases removed from V and 2 bases from J, the gap between germline ends came to 10 bases. The germline CDR1 and CDR2 sequences are ENHRY and SYGVKD. The CDR3 bases are TGTGCCATCGGCGAGGGGGCCTACGAGCAGTACTTC. Protein product: CAIGEGAYEQYF.

The chain recombines TRBV11-1 with TRBJ2-1, with D unresolved. V lost 4 bases to trimming and J lost 7 bases, with 11 bases between them. CDR3 length equals 13 residues. Germline V gives CDR1 SGHAT, CDR2 FQDESV (reference sequence). CDR3 region: CASSSGPGNEQFF. The CDR3 DNA reads as TGTGCCAGCAGCTCCGGGCCCGGGAATGAGCAGTTCTTC.

The chain has TRBV3-1 and TRBJ1-5; a weak D match, TRBD1 (5 bases). The germline V gene has CDR1 LGHDT and CDR2 YNNKEL (reference sequence). V lost 0 bases to trimming and J lost 3 bases, with 12 bases between them. The CDR3 is 16 residues long. The CDR3, as DNA: TGTGCCAGCAGCCAAGATCTTGGGGCAGCCAATCAGCCCCAGCATTTT. It translates to CASSQDLGAANQPQHF.

This sequence joins TRBV6-2 or TRBV6-3 and TRBJ2-2; the D gene is possibly TRBD1 (6 bases). The CDR3 is made up of 14 amino acids. V was trimmed by 4 bases and J by 2 bases, leaving 8 bases between them. The V gene's germline CDR1 is MNHEY and CDR2 SVGEGT. The CDR3 nucleotides are TGTGCCAGCAGTTGGGACACAAACACCGGGGAGCTGTTTTTT. Amino acids: CASSWDTNTGELFF.

The gene calls are TRBV20-1 and TRBJ1-5, with a possible D match to TRBD1 (6 bases). CDR1 is DFQATT, CDR2 SNEGSKA, per germline (reference sequence). V was trimmed by 6 bases and J by 7 bases, leaving 19 bases between them. The CDR3 is 14 amino acids. The CDR3 nucleotides are TGCAGTGCCTCTAGGGGGGGGCGCTGGCAGCCCCAGCATTTT. Translated: CSASRGGRWQPQHF.

The chain is built from TRBV7-2 and TRBJ2-3, with D unresolved. Looked up from germline, CDR1 is SGHTA and CDR2 is FQGNSA. Trimming took 3 bases from V and 4 from J, leaving 11 bases between them. The CDR3 consists of 14 residues. As DNA, the CDR3 is TGTGCCAGCAGCTTGGCTTTTCTGGCAGATACGCAGTATTTT. Its protein is CASSLAFLADTQYF.

The genes are TRBV4-3 and TRBJ2-1; weak D call: TRBD2 (6 bases). The CDR3 sequence is 14 residues long. The germline V gene encodes CDR1 LGHNA and CDR2 YSLEER. The ends were cut back, 4 bases at V and 14 bases at J, with 21 bases in the middle. The CDR3 bases are TGCGCCAGCAGCCTAGAGGTGGAGGGTCCAGCGGAGTTCTTC. Its protein is CASSLEVEGPAEFF.

The V gene is TRBV7-9, the J gene TRBJ2-3, with 7 bases aligning to TRBD2. The CDR3 consists of 17 residues. V was pared by 5 bases and J by 5 bases, with 16 bases of the junction left unmatched. Germline V CDR1 and CDR2: SEHNR, FQNEAQ (reference sequence). CDR3 nucleotides: TGTGCCAGCAGCCTCAACCCTGAGCGGGACGGAAAAGATACGCAGTATTTT. Its translation is CASSLNPERDGKDTQYF.

The gene calls are TRBV29-1 and TRBJ1-2, with a weak D call TRBD1 (6 bases). Trimming left V 4 bases short and J 6 bases short, with 21 bases between. The CDR3 totals 15 residues. Per the germline V gene, CDR1 is SQVTM and CDR2 is ANQGSEA. CDR3 sequence (DNA): TGCAGCGTTGGGGTTACAGGGACCCAAACGGATGGCTACACCTTC. This codes for CSVGVTGTQTDGYTF.

This clonotype was counted once. The J gene is TRBJ2-5, the V gene TRBV6-2 or TRBV6-3, with 10 bases identical to TRBD2. CDR3 length: 19 amino acids. With 0 bases clipped from V and 3 bases from J, the junction kept 13 bases outside the gene matches. Germline loops: CDR1 MNHEY, CDR2 SVGEGT. CDR3 nucleotides: TGTGCCAGCAGTTACTCGATCTCGGAGCGGGGGGGCGATGAAGAGACCCAGTACTTC. Its protein product is CASSYSISERGGDEETQYF.

This rearrangement joins TRBV28 to TRBJ2-7; D unclear. Germline V lookup: CDR1 MDHEN, CDR2 SYDVKM. This CDR3 has 14 residues. Trimming cost V 3 bases and J 2 bases, with 11 bases left between them. CDR3 amino acids: CASSLPYRTYEQYF. For the CDR3, the DNA is TGTGCCAGCAGTTTGCCCTACCGAACCTACGAGCAGTACTTC.

V and J are TRBV20-1 and TRBJ1-4; D is unresolved. Germline assignment: CDR1 DFQATT and CDR2 SNEGSKA (reference sequence). The V gene lost 7 bases and the J gene lost 7 bases, with 10 bases spanning the gap. This CDR3 is built from 11 residues. The CDR3 protein is CSVHPGEKLFF. The DNA for the CDR3 is TGCAGTGTACATCCCGGTGAAAAACTGTTTTTT.

Notes on this clonotype: Possible read error: a much larger clone is one base away. Here the CDR3 reads CSASQVTSDYNEQYF. The CDR3 DNA reads TGCAGTGCTAGTCAGGTGACTAGCGACTACAATGAGCAGTACTTC. J is TRBJ2-7 and V is TRBV20-1; 8 bases fit TRBD2. CDR3 length: 15 amino acids. The V and J ends lost 3 bases and 7 bases, in that order; junction bases with no gene match: 14. Germline V gene lookup returns CDR1 DFQATT and CDR2 SNEGSKA (reference sequence).

The chain combines TRBV12-3 or TRBV12-4 with TRBJ1-6; 9 positions match TRBD1. Trimming removed 10 bases from V and 5 bases from J; junction bases left unmatched: 9. CDR3 length equals 15 residues. CDR3 sequence (DNA): TGTGCCACCATGGGTGGGACAGGGCATAATTCACCCCTCCACTTT. Its translation: CATMGGTGHNSPLHF.

The DNA for the CDR3 is TGTGCCAGCAGTTTAGTCCCGGGACAGTTCTCCTACGAGCAGTACTTC. This sequence encodes CASSLVPGQFSYEQYF. V is TRBV12-3 or TRBV12-4 and J is TRBJ2-7; 7 bases are a match to TRBD1. J gave up 0 bases and V 1 base, and 6 bases lay outside the gene matches. The length of the CDR3 is 16 residues.

This clonotype was detected a few times. The chain uses TRBV6-6 and TRBJ2-3; D uncertain. CDR1 is MNHNY, CDR2 SVGAGI, per germline (reference sequence). This CDR3 is 15 amino acids long. Trimming pared 6 bases from V and 4 bases from J, leaving 17 bases between. CDR3 bases: TGTGCCAGCAGACGACCGGGCCCTGCAGCAGATACGCAGTATTTT. It codes for CASRRPGPAADTQYF.

The chain is built from TRBV5-5 and TRBJ2-7; 8 bases match TRBD1. CDR1 SGHKS and CDR2 YYEKEE come from the germline V gene (reference sequence). V was clipped by 6 bases and J by 0 bases; unmatched bases: 11. The CDR3 has 16 amino acids. CDR3 bases: TGTGCCAGCACACCTAGCCGGGACAGGTCCTCCTACGAGCAGTACTTC. It codes for CASTPSRDRSSYEQYF.

This clonotype has a count of ten or more. This could be a read error, since a much larger clone is one nucleotide away. The rearrangement links TRBV9 to TRBJ1-4; 9 bases map to TRBD1. V dropped 5 bases and J dropped 8; count of bases not matched to a gene: 10. This CDR3 spans 15 amino acids. Looked up from germline, CDR1 is SGDLS and CDR2 is YYNGEE. CDR3 coding DNA: TGTGCCAGCAGTTACGCGGGACAGGGAGGCGAAAAACTGTTTTTT. Its translation is CASSYAGQGGEKLFF.

This chain uses TRBV5-1 with TRBJ2-1; D is uncertain. Trimming cost V 1 base and J 7 bases, with 12 bases left between them. Germline CDR1 reads SGHRS; CDR2 reads YFSETQ. The CDR3 has 14 amino acids. CDR3 sequence: CASSLSPSSNEQFF. The DNA of the CDR3 is TGCGCCAGCAGCTTGTCACCGTCCTCGAATGAGCAGTTCTTC.

The sample holds a few counts of this clonotype. The chain joins TRBV10-3 to TRBJ2-5, with 7 bases identical to TRBD2. CDR3 length equals 15 residues. The V gene end was trimmed by 5 bases and the J gene end by 0 bases; junction bases not matched to a gene: 6. The V gene's germline CDR1 is ENHRY and CDR2 SYGVKD. The CDR3 nucleotides read TGTGCCATCAGTCACCCCGGGACTAACCAAGAGACCCAGTACTTC. This encodes CAISHPGTNQETQYF.

The J gene is TRBJ1-5, the V gene TRBV6-5, with 8 bases fitting TRBD1. The CDR3 spans 16 residues. CDR1 and CDR2 from the germline V gene are MNHEY and SVGAGI. V was pared by 4 bases and J by 0 bases, with 5 bases of the junction left unmatched. The CDR3 DNA is TGTGCCAGCAGTTCACACAGGGGGATTAGCAATCAGCCCCAGCATTTT. Translating gives CASSSHRGISNQPQHF.

This chain connects TRBV27 to TRBJ2-5; D could derive from TRBD1 or TRBD2 (5 bases each). Deletions cut 1 base from V and 4 bases from J, with 10 bases between. CDR3 length equals 14 residues. Looked up from germline, CDR1 is MNHEY and CDR2 is SMNVEV (reference sequence). CDR3 nucleotides: TGTGCCAGCAGTTTATACCCAGGGACAGAGACCCAGTACTTC. It encodes CASSLYPGTETQYF.

This clonotype was counted between two and nine times. V usage is TRBV11-1 and J usage is TRBJ2-6, with D uncertain. CDR3 size: 15 residues. The V end was cut by 1 base, the J end by 0 bases, with 4 bases between. The germline V gene encodes CDR1 SGHAT and CDR2 FQDESV (reference sequence). The CDR3 here is CASSLVFSGANVLTF. The CDR3 region has the DNA TGTGCCAGCAGCTTAGTTTTCTCTGGGGCCAACGTCCTGACTTTC.

This sequence joins TRBV4-3 and TRBJ1-2; D ambiguous. The CDR3 covers 15 residues. CDR1 and CDR2 from the germline V gene are LGHNA and YSLEER. Trimming stripped 4 bases from V and 5 bases from J, with 17 bases between. In nucleotides, the CDR3 is TGCGCCAGCAGCCCTGGGGAGGACGACGGGTATGGCTACACCTTC. Amino acids: CASSPGEDDGYGYTF.